One sample yielded the 22 T cell receptor beta chains listed below, sequenced in a study of T cells in Graves' hyperthyroidism and ophthalmopathy. Amplified TCR beta CDR3 regions derived from RNA transcripts. In the first-round RT-PCR of the TCR CDR3, the HTBI primer set was used. In TCRdb, the multiplex PCR reads were re-called with MiXCR into one record per CDR3 protein. The sample holds about 600,000 distinct CDR3 sequences, about 15% seen once. Sequenced sample: blood. These receptors originate from a woman aged 50 to 60 with Graves' ophthalmopathy.

This clonotype showed up many times. The V gene is TRBV27, the J gene TRBJ1-1, with 7 bases fitting TRBD1. Trimming cost V 6 bases and J 4 bases; bases outside gene matches: 8. The CDR3 extends over 14 amino acids. The germline V gene has CDR1 MNHEY and CDR2 SMNVEV (reference sequence). In DNA form, the CDR3 reads TGTGCCAGCAGCCCAACAGGGGTCCTCACTGAAGCTTTCTTT. Translating gives CASSPTGVLTEAFF.

The sample holds many counts of this clonotype. The J gene is TRBJ2-3, the V gene TRBV28; D is undetermined. The CDR3 has 13 residues. V lost 4 bases, J lost 7 bases, and 12 bases lay in between. Germline loops: CDR1 MDHEN, CDR2 SYDVKM. This CDR3 is CASSSPTRYTQYF. The DNA for the CDR3 is TGTGCCAGCAGTTCTCCTACTCGTTATACGCAGTATTTT.

The rearrangement uses TRBV25-1 and TRBJ1-1; D uncertain. Trimming took 4 bases from V and 6 from J, leaving 9 bases between them. This CDR3 has 12 amino acids. Germline loops: CDR1 MGHDK, CDR2 SYGVNS. The CDR3 here is CASSGGWAEAFF. The DNA of the CDR3 is TGTGCCAGCAGTGGAGGTTGGGCTGAAGCTTTCTTT.

The genes are TRBV29-1 and TRBJ2-1; no firm D call. Trimming took off 7 bases at V and 4 bases at J, with 8 bases between the two ends. Germline V lookup: CDR1 SQVTM, CDR2 ANQGSEA. This CDR3 is built from 11 residues. CDR3 protein: CSATRYNEQFF. The CDR3 DNA sequence: TGCAGCGCCACGAGGTACAATGAGCAGTTCTTC.

This clonotype occurred a few times. Being one base from a much bigger clone, this may be a read error. This chain links TRBV11-3 with TRBJ2-1, with 11 bases lining up with TRBD2. With 5 bases clipped from V and 8 bases from J, the junction kept 5 bases outside the gene matches. Germline lookup yields CDR1 SGHNT and CDR2 YENEEA. The CDR3 loop spans 14 amino acids. The CDR3 here is CASSILAGGDEQFF. DNA of the CDR3: TGTGCCAGCAGCATTCTAGCGGGAGGCGATGAGCAGTTCTTC.

Remarks on this clonotype: This sequence may be a read error, since a much larger clone differs from it by one base. The rearrangement uses TRBV27 and TRBJ2-5; no firm D call. Germline CDR1 is MNHEY and CDR2 is SMNVEV (reference sequence). Trimming took off 2 bases at V and 4 bases at J, with 14 bases between the two ends. The CDR3 has 15 residues. CDR3 sequence reads: CASSLQAAFRETQYF. In DNA form, the CDR3 reads TGTGCCAGCAGTTTACAGGCAGCCTTTAGAGAGACCCAGTACTTC.

The chain couples TRBV5-1 to TRBJ1-1; 7 nucleotides match TRBD1. Germline V gene data show CDR1 as SGHRS and CDR2 as YFSETQ. The CDR3 is made up of 15 amino acids. Unmatched junction bases numbered 11, after V lost 4 bases and J lost 5 bases. CDR3 loop: CASSGGTAGSTEAFF. The CDR3 DNA reads as TGCGCCAGCAGCGGCGGGACAGCAGGGAGTACTGAAGCTTTCTTT. The full variable domain, its missing parts supplied by reference TRBV5-1 and TRBJ1-1, is KAGVTQTPRYLIKTRGQQVTLSCSPISGHRSVSWYQQTPGQGLQFLFEYFSETQRNKGNFPGRFSGRQFSNSRSEMNVSTLELGDSALYLCASSGGTAGSTEAFFGQGTRLTVV.

This clonotype was detected many times. The V call is TRBV4-1, the J call TRBJ2-1; the match to TRBD2 covers 7 bases. Germline V CDR1 and CDR2: MGHRA, YSYEKL. This CDR3 has 16 residues. The J segment lost 8 bases and the V segment lost 1 base, leaving 11 bases of the junction unmatched. The CDR3 DNA reads as TGCGCCAGCAGCCAAGGGTTGGCGGGAGTTATCGATGAGCAGTTCTTC. This gives the protein CASSQGLAGVIDEQFF.

The V call is TRBV7-8, the J call TRBJ1-1; D gene ambiguous. The length of the CDR3 is 17 residues. V lost 1 base, J lost 4 bases, and 19 bases lay in between. CDR1 and CDR2 from the germline V gene are SGHVS and FQNEAQ. The CDR3 here is CASSLVGGSLGSTEAFF. The CDR3 bases are TGTGCCAGCAGCTTAGTAGGCGGCAGCTTGGGGTCCACTGAAGCTTTCTTT.

Ten or more counts support this clonotype. This chain links TRBV12-3 or TRBV12-4 with TRBJ2-7, with D perhaps matching TRBD1 (6 bases). This CDR3 region has 14 residues. V lost 1 base and J lost 5, with 12 bases in between. The CDR3 DNA reads as TGTGCCAGCAGTTTAGGGCAGGGACACCACGAGCAGTACTTC. Protein sequence: CASSLGQGHHEQYF.

The rearrangement links TRBV30 to TRBJ1-5, with TRBD1 as a possible D gene (6 bases). Trimming left V 2 bases short and J 5 bases short, with 19 bases between. From germline, CDR1 is GTSNPN and CDR2 SVGIG (reference sequence). The CDR3 is 16 amino acids. DNA of the CDR3: TGTGCCTGGAGTTGGCCAGGGGCAGGGTTCCATCAGCCCCAGCATTTT. Translated: CAWSWPGAGFHQPQHF.

This clonotype appeared many times. V usage is TRBV12-3 or TRBV12-4 and J usage is TRBJ2-7; 7 bases fit TRBD2. CDR3 length: 12 residues. V lost 5 bases and J lost 7; bases outside the gene matches: 5. The CDR3 reads CASSNWGGEQYF. CDR3 bases: TGTGCCAGCAGTAATTGGGGGGGGGAGCAGTACTTC.

This clonotype came up a few times. The genes are TRBV6-1 and TRBJ2-5; unclear D gene. V lost 6 bases and J 1 base, leaving 12 bases between the germline ends. This CDR3 is built from 14 residues. Germline V gene lookup returns CDR1 MNHNS and CDR2 SASEGT. CDR3 protein: CASSPPDAQETQYF. CDR3 DNA: TGTGCCAGCAGCCCCCCGGACGCCCAAGAGACCCAGTACTTC.

This clonotype appeared many times. The CDR3 nucleotides read TGCGCCAGCAGTGAGAATACCTTCGGAGCGGTTTACAATGAGCAGTTCTTC. As protein: CASSENTFGAVYNEQFF. This chain links TRBV10-1 with TRBJ2-1; a possible D gene is TRBD2 (5 bases). Germline CDR1 WNHNN, CDR2 SYGVQD (reference sequence). The CDR3 is 17 amino acids. Trimming removed 2 bases at V and 4 bases at J, with 18 bases between.

This clonotype was seen at least ten times. This may stem from a read error, because a much larger clone lies one nucleotide away. The genes are TRBV11-3 and TRBJ2-7, with 7 nucleotides matching TRBD1. The CDR3 runs 12 residues. The germline V gene encodes CDR1 SGHNT and CDR2 YENEEA. V gave up 5 bases and J gave up 3 bases; unmatched junction bases: 1. The CDR3 sequence is CASSDRDYEQYF. Here the CDR3 DNA reads TGTGCCAGCAGCGACAGGGACTACGAGCAGTACTTC.

This rearrangement joins TRBV6-2 or TRBV6-3 to TRBJ1-6, with 8 bases matching TRBD1. V shed 0 bases, J shed 5 bases, and the junction held 12 bases outside the gene matches. The CDR3 is made up of 19 amino acids. Germline CDR1 reads MNHEY; CDR2 reads SVGEGT. The CDR3 nucleotides read TGTGCCAGCAGTTACTCGAGCATTGGTTTGACAGGGGATAATTCACCCCTCCACTTT. This gives the protein CASSYSSIGLTGDNSPLHF.

The sample holds many counts of this clonotype. This chain joins TRBV12-3 or TRBV12-4 and TRBJ1-5; D is uncertain. V lost 5 bases, J lost 1 base, and 6 bases lay in between. The CDR3 covers 13 residues. DNA for the CDR3: TGTGCCAGCAGTACAGACAGCAATCAGCCCCAGCATTTT. Translated: CASSTDSNQPQHF.

This clonotype was seen at least ten times. The chain couples TRBV25-1 to TRBJ1-1; D is unresolved. CDR1 MGHDK and CDR2 SYGVNS come from the germline V gene. V lost 5 bases, J lost 0 bases, and 10 bases lay in between. The CDR3 is made up of 14 amino acids. CDR3 sequence reads: CASSPGGLNTEAFF. The CDR3, as DNA: TGTGCCAGCAGTCCCGGTGGCCTGAACACTGAAGCTTTCTTT. Full variable domain (outside the CDR3, taken from reference TRBV25-1 and TRBJ1-1): EADIYQTPRYLVIGTGKKITLECSQTMGHDKMYWYQQDPGMELHLIHYSYGVNSTEKGDLSSESTVSRIRTEHFPLTLESARPSHTSQYLCASSPGGLNTEAFFGQGTRLTVV.

This clonotype came up a few times. This chain connects TRBV7-9 to TRBJ2-3; D uncertain. CDR1 SEHNR and CDR2 FQNEAQ come from the germline V gene (reference sequence). Between the trimmed V and J ends, which lost 5 bases and 7 bases, there was a span of 10 bases. The CDR3 is 12 amino acids. The CDR3 sequence is CASSVPTNTQYF. CDR3 coding DNA: TGTGCCAGCAGCGTGCCTACCAATACGCAGTATTTT.

This clonotype was observed at least ten times. The V gene is TRBV7-9, the J gene TRBJ1-2, with TRBD1 matching 8 bases. The CDR3 runs 14 residues. Trimming at V came to 5 bases and at J to 3 bases, leaving 5 bases not matched to a gene. CDR1 and CDR2 from the germline V gene are SEHNR and FQNEAQ (reference sequence). For the CDR3, the DNA is TGTGCCAGCAGCACTACGACAGGGGACTATGGCTACACCTTC. It translates to CASSTTTGDYGYTF. Combining the CDR3 with reference TRBV7-9 and TRBJ1-2 gives the whole variable domain DTGVSQNPRHKITKRGQNVTFRCDPISEHNRLYWYRQTLGQGPEFLTYFQNEAQLEKSRLLSDRFSAERPKGSFSTLEIQRTEQGDSAMYLCASSTTTGDYGYTFGSGTRLTVV.

V is TRBV6-1 and J is TRBJ1-5; D not resolved. The CDR3 is 15 amino acids. The germline V and J ends were trimmed by 0 bases and 4 bases, with 10 bases remaining between them. Germline V gives CDR1 MNHNS, CDR2 SASEGT. Here the CDR3 reads CASSEARGQNQPQHF. DNA for the CDR3: TGTGCCAGCAGTGAAGCGCGTGGCCAGAATCAGCCCCAGCATTTT.

This clonotype showed up just a few times. The rearrangement joins TRBV6-1 to TRBJ2-4; D is possibly TRBD2 (6 bases). This CDR3 has 15 residues. The germline V gene has CDR1 MNHNS and CDR2 SASEGT. V lost 7 bases to trimming and J lost 6 bases, with 19 bases between them. The CDR3 loop reads CASMYGGRLANIQYF. The CDR3 coding sequence is TGTGCCAGCATGTATGGAGGGAGATTGGCAAACATTCAGTACTTC.